The TCR beta chain under discussion was sequenced for a study of CD8+CD57+ T cells in acquired aplastic anemia. Study context: Sorted CD4+ and CD8+ cells gave an average of about 3 ug of DNA. General observations from the study: Researchers report that 25 to 30 CD8+ CDR3 sequences appeared in both patients and controls.

This clonotype showed up many times. Antigen specificity is unknown. Genomic DNA acted as the template from which TCR beta VDJ combination and CDR3 sequence profiling were carried out. TCRdb redid the calling of the reads with MiXCR, one entry per CDR3 protein. The sample records about 110,000 distinct CDR3 sequences, less than 65% being singletons. The CDR3 consists of 14 residues. Looked up from germline, CDR1 is SGHNT and CDR2 is YYREEE (reference sequence). V shed 4 bases and J 4 bases; nucleotides not matched to a gene: 6. This sequence was found in a human donor in good health, serving as a control. The rearrangement uses TRBV5-4 and TRBJ1-2, with 8 bases identical to TRBD1. The sequenced sample consisted of sorted CD4+, CD8+, or CD8+CD57+ T cells (not recorded which) from PBMCs. The CDR3 bases are TGTGCCAGCAGCAGACAGGGGACAGGCTATGGCTACACCTTC. Protein product: CASSRQGTGYGYTF.